This T cell receptor beta chain emerged from a study of T cells after posttransplantation cyclophosphamide. Notes on the study in general: Blood and skin or GI T cell repertoires showed limited TRB overlap. Recipient CMV seropositivity and CMV reactivation strongly tracked TRB clonality.

The method was immunoSEQ multiplex PCR; TCRdb's version includes in-frame clones alone and lacks a portion of them. The sample lists 25,000 to 35,000 clones, 70% to 90% seen once, with 15% in the top ten. Per the germline V gene, CDR1 is SGDLS and CDR2 is YYNGEE. CDR3 length: 13 residues. With 3 bases removed from V and 9 bases from J, the gap between germline ends came to 15 bases. Turning to this clone: The target antigen is unknown.

Specimen: PBMCs. This chain uses TRBV9 with TRBJ1-1; possibly TRBD1 for D (6 bases). The sequence was obtained from a middle-aged woman with a blood cancer, CMV-positive, and with a related stem cell donor. CDR3 bases: TGTGCCAGCAGCGCCTTCGGGGGGCAACAAGCTTTCTTT. It is translated as CASSAFGGQQAFF.